This T cell receptor (beta chain) was obtained from a study of blood T cell repertoires in COVID-19. Study-level background: Acute-phase and convalescent COVID-19 samples originated in the United States, Italy and Spain. PBMCs, B-cell-depleted T cells, or T cells were the source of the cDNA or gDNA that made up the material.

Original methodology: Reference gene primer amplification gave estimated nucleated cell counts. Method: immunoSEQ multiplex PCR; TCRdb's copy keeps in-frame clones and lacks some. D and trimming were read from the DNA, whereas the V and J calls and clone size are those reported in that table. The sample contains about 170,000 clones, around 82% of which appear only once. The sequenced material came from peripheral blood. The origin of this receptor is a woman older than 75 with acute or convalescent COVID-19.

The CDR3 protein is CASSLVGLAGPGPETQYF. CDR3 nucleotide sequence: TGTGCCAGCAGCTTGGTTGGACTAGCGGGACCAGGCCCGGAGACCCAGTACTTC. The V and J genes are TRBV5-6 and TRBJ2-5, with 12 bases lining up with TRBD2. Germline CDR1 reads SGHDT; CDR2 reads YYEEEE. V dropped 0 bases and J dropped 5; count of bases not matched to a gene: 11. The CDR3 sequence is 18 residues long.